This T cell receptor (beta chain) was identified in a study of blood T cells in healthy people across ages. The ends lost 2 bases at V and 0 bases at J; junction bases unmatched: 1. This CDR3 comprises 15 residues. Germline CDR1 and CDR2: SNHLY and FYNNEI. For the second PCR, which ran for roughly 7 to 11 cycles, a sample-barcoded 5' primer and a J-beta primer mix were used. Each cDNA molecule was tagged by a template-switch adaptor with 12 random nucleotides. Using its own MiXCR run on the 5' RACE reads, TCRdb lists one record per CDR3 protein. The table records 650,000 to 700,000 distinct CDR3 sequences, about 30% of them present only once. This clonotype appeared a single time. Its antigen is currently unknown. Findings and limits, study-wide: Estimated diversity, derived from one million T cells, was regarded as an underestimate.

Every donor provided roughly 10 milliliters of peripheral blood. Total RNA extraction produced at least 5 micrograms (per sample) for the study. The V call is TRBV2, the J call TRBJ2-1; 7 positions match TRBD2. The receptor was isolated from a woman aged 80 or older in good health. Material for sequencing was blood. The CDR3 coding sequence is TGTGCCAGCAGTGAAAAGCGGGGCTCCTACAATGAGCAGTTCTTC. Translating gives CASSEKRGSYNEQFF.